Listed here is a single T cell receptor (beta chain). This sample is part of a study of T cell changes during pregnancy in multiple sclerosis. The CDR3 contains 16 residues. The V and J ends lost 5 bases and 0 bases respectively, with 11 bases between them. Germline V lookup: CDR1 SGHDN, CDR2 FVKESK. Generated by immunoSEQ multiplex PCR, the TCRdb table keeps only in-frame clones and is missing some. The sample has over 10,000 clones, approximately 89% seen once; the top ten hold roughly 8.2%. The chain recombines TRBV14 with TRBJ1-6; no reliable D call. This TCR came from a female donor in good health, enrolled as a control in a pregnancy study. Material: CD8+ T cells from peripheral blood mononuclear cells, obtained in the second trimester of pregnancy. The CDR3 sequence: CASSEGVGSYNSPLHF. CDR3 DNA sequence: TGTGCCAGCAGCGAGGGTGTCGGCTCCTATAATTCACCCCTCCACTTT.